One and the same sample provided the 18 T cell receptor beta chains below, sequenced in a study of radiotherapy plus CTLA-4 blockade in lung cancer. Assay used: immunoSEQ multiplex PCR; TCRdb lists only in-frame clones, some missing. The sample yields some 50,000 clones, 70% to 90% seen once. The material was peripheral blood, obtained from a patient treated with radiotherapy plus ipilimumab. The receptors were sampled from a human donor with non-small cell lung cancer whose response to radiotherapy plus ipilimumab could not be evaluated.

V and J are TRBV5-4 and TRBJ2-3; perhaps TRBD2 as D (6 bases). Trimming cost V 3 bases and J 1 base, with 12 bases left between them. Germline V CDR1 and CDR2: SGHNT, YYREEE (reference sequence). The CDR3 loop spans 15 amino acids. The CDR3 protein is CASSSGTPGTDTQYF. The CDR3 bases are TGTGCCAGCAGCTCCGGGACTCCGGGCACAGATACGCAGTATTTT.

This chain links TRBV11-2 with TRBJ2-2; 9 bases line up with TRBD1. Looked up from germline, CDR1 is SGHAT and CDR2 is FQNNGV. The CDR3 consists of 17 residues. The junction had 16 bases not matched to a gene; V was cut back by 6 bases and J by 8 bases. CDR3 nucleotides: TGTGCCAGCAGTCCGACAGGGGGTCCGTCCCTTGGGGGGGAGCTGTTTTTT. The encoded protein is CASSPTGGPSLGGELFF.

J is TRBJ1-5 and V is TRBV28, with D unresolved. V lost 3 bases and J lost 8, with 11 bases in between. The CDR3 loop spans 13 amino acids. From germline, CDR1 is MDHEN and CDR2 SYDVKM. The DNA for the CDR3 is TGTGCCAGCAGTTTGGAGGGAATAAAGCCCCAGCATTTT. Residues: CASSLEGIKPQHF.

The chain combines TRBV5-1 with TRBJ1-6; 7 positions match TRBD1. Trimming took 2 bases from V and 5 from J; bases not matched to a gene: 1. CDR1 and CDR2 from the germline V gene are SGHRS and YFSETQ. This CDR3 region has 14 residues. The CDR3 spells CASSFGTDNSPLHF. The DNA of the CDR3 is TGCGCCAGCAGCTTCGGGACAGATAATTCACCCCTCCACTTT.

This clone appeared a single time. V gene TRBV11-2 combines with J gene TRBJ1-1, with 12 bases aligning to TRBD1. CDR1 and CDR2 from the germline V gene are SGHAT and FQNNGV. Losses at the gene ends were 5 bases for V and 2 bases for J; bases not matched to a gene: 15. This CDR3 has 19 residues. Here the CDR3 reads CASSQTTGTGGSINTEAFF. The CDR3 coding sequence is TGTGCCAGCAGCCAGACAACCGGGACAGGGGGCAGTATTAACACTGAAGCTTTCTTT.

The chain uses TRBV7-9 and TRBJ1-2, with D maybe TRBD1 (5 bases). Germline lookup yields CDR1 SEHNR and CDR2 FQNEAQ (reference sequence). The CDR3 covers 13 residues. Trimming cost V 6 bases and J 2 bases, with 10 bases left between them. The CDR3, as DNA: TGTGCCAGCAGTTTACAGGCGAACTATGGCTACACCTTC. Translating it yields CASSLQANYGYTF. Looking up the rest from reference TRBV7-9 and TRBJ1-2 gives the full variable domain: DTGVSQNPRHKITKRGQNVTFRCDPISEHNRLYWYRQTLGQGPEFLTYFQNEAQLEKSRLLSDRFSAERPKGSFSTLEIQRTEQGDSAMYLCASSLQANYGYTFGSGTRLTVV.

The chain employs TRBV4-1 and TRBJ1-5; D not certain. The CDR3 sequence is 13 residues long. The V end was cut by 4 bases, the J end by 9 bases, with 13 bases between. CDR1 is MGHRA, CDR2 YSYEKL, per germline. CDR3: CASSPGGIRPQHF. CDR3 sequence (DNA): TGCGCCAGCAGCCCAGGAGGGATCAGGCCCCAGCATTTT.

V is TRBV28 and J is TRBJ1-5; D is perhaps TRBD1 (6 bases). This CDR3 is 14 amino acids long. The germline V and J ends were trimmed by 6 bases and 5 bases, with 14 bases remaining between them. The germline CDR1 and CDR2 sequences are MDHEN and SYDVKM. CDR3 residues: CASRVTGLYQPQHF. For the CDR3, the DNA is TGTGCCAGCAGGGTAACAGGGTTATATCAGCCCCAGCATTTT.

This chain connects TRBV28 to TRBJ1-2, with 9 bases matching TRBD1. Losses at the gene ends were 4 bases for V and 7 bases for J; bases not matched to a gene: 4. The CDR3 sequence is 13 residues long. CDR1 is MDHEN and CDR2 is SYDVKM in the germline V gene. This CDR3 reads CASSSQGAGGYTF. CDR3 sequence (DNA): TGTGCCAGCAGTTCACAGGGGGCCGGTGGCTACACCTTC.

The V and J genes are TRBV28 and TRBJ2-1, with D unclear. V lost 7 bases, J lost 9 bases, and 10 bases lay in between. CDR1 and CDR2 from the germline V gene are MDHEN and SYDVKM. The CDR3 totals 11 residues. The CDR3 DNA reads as TGTGCCAGCACCAAAGCGCTTGAGCAGTTCTTC. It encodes CASTKALEQFF.

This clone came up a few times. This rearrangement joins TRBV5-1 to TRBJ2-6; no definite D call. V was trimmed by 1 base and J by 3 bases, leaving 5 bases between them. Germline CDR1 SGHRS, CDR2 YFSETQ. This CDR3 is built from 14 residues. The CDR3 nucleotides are TGCGCCAGCAGCTTGACGGTTGGGGCCAACGTCCTGACTTTC. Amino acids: CASSLTVGANVLTF.

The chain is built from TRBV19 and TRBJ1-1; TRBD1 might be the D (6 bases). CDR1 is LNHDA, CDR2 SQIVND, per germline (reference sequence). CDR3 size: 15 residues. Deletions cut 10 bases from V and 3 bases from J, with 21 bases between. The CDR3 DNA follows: TGTGCCACCACATTGGGGGCGCGCCCGGACACTGAAGCTTTCTTT. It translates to CATTLGARPDTEAFF.

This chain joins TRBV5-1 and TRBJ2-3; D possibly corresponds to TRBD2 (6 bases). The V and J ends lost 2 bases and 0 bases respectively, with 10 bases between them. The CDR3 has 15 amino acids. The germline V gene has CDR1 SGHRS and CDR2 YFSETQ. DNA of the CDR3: TGCGCCAGCAGCTTCCGCGGGGCTAGCACAGATACGCAGTATTTT. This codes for CASSFRGASTDTQYF.

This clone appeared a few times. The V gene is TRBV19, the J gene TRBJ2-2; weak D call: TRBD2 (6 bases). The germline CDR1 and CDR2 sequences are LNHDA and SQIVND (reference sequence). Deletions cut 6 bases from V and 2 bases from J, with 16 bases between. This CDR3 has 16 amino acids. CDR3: CASRLLRETNTGELFF. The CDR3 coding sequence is TGTGCCAGTAGACTCCTCCGGGAGACCAACACCGGGGAGCTGTTTTTT. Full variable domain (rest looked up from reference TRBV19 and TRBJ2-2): DGGITQSPKYLFRKEGQNVTLSCEQNLNHDAMYWYRQDPGQGLRLIYYSQIVNDFQKGDIAEGYSVSREKKESFPLTVTSAQKNPTAFYLCASRLLRETNTGELFFGEGSRLTVL.

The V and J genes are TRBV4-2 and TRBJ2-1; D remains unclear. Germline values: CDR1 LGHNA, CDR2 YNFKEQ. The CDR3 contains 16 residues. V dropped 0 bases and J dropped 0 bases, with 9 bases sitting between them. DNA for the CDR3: TGTGCCAGCAGCCAAGATAGTTATACCTCCTACAATGAGCAGTTCTTC. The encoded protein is CASSQDSYTSYNEQFF.

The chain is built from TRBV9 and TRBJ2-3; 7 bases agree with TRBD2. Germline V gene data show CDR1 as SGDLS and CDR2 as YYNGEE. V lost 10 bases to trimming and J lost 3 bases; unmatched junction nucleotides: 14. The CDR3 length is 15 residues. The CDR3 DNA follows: TGTGCCTCGGGGAGGGGCGGGAGCAGAACAGATACGCAGTATTTT. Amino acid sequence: CASGRGGSRTDTQYF. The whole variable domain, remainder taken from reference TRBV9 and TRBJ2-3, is DSGVTQTPKHLITATGQRVTLRCSPRSGDLSVYWYQQSLDQGLQFLIQYYNGEERAKGNILERFSAQQFPDLHSELNLSSLELGDSALYFCASGRGGSRTDTQYFGPGTRLTVL.

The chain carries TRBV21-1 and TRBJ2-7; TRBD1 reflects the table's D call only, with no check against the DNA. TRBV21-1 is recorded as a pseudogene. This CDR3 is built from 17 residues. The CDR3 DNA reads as TGTGCCAGCAGCCAACTTGGGACAGGGAAACATTGCTACGAGCAGTACTTC. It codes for CASSQLGTGKHCYEQYF.

The CDR3 nucleotides are TGTGCCAGCAGTGAAGCGAGTACCCGTAATTACACCGGGGAGCTGTTTTTT. Protein: CASSEASTRNYTGELFF. This chain uses TRBV2 with TRBJ2-2; D call uncertain. Germline V gene sequence: CDR1 SNHLY, CDR2 FYNNEI. CDR3 length equals 17 residues. The V end was cut by 0 bases, the J end by 3 bases, with 14 bases between.